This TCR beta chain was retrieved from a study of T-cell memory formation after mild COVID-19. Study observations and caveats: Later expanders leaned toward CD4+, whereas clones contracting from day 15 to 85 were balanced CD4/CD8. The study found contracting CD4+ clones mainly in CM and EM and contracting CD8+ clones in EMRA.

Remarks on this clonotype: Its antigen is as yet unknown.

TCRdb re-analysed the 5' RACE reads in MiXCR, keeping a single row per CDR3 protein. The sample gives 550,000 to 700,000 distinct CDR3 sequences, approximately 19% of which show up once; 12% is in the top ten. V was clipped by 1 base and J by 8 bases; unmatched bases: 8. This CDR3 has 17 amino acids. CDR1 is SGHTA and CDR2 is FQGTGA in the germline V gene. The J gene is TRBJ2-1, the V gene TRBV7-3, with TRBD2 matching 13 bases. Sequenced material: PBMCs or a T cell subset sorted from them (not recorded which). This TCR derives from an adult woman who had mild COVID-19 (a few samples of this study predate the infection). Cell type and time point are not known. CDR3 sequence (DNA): TGTGCCAGCAGCTTAATGCCGGGACTAGCGGGATCGTATGAGCAGTTCTTC. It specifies CASSLMPGLAGSYEQFF.